This TCR beta chain was captured by sequencing in a study of blood T cell repertoires in COVID-19 (dated by TCRdb to 2018 to 2020). A note on the overall study: Samples covering the acute and convalescent phases of COVID-19 were provided by collaborators in the United States, Italy and Spain. The prospective study material was composed of cDNA or gDNA derived from T cells, B-cell-depleted T cells, or PBMCs. Samples came from the ongoing ImmuneRACE study (first 160 participants) plus 1,254 subjects from 6 global collaborators. Deeply sampled blood TCRbeta repertoires from subjects exposed to, actively infected with, or recovered from COVID-19 were included in the dataset. Sample metadata almost always included a de-identified subject ID, COVID-19 status, age in years and sex. The repertoires were released in a freely available public database meant as a resource for research on the immune response to SARS-CoV-2. Where available, HLA class I and class II types were taken from metadata supplied by the sample provider and were not determined by assay-based typing.

Spanning cysteine to phenylalanine, the CDR3 consists of 13 amino acids. Here the CDR3 DNA is all that survives: 39 bases in frame from base 1. A distance of 12 bases separates the germline ends of V and J, which lose 2 bases and 8 bases respectively. CDR1 and CDR2, looked up from the germline V gene (reference sequence), are SEHNR and FQNEAQ. At one collaborating source in Seattle, patients were enrolled during active infection and were followed longitudinally through the course of disease. Collaborating institutions collected whole blood in K2EDTA tubes following their own protocols. Collaborator samples were shipped for TCRbeta analysis as frozen whole blood, isolated PBMCs, or DNA extracted from either sample type. The immunoSEQ Assay, a bias-controlled multiplex PCR, was used to amplify TCRbeta CDR3 regions from genomic DNA. In the original analysis: Nucleated cell counts per sample were estimated from amplification of reference gene primers within the assay. To quantify the absolute abundance of each unique TCRbeta CDR3 rearrangement, sequence reads were collapsed and filtered. For each sample, productive Simpson clonality was calculated by taking the square root of Simpson's diversity index across productive rearrangements. TCRdb took over this immuneACCESS table, retaining in-frame rearrangements with V and J assigned. Such tables are incomplete; in checked studies, under half of the missing clones stem from an unresolved V gene, and the remainder is unexplained. V, J and clone size are those of that table, while D and trimming were read from the DNA. Recorded for this sample are 200,000 to 250,000 clones; about 86% of them occurred a single time. Clones ranked in the top ten supply 10% of the sample.

This clone occurred once. Its antigen is unknown. Nothing much larger sits one base from this clone, and base qualities are not available. Results and caveats for the whole study, not just this receptor: The quantity of clinical and demographic metadata differed by source and by participant and was supplied without curation.

This TCR was recovered from a woman aged 50 to 65 with COVID-19, enrolled during active disease. The chain links TRBV7-9 with TRBJ1-1, with the D gene uncertain. The sample taken for sequencing was peripheral blood. The CDR3 reads as follows: CASSLSPGREAFF. At the DNA level, the sequence is TGTGCCAGCAGCTTATCGCCCGGTAGAGAAGCTTTCTTT.